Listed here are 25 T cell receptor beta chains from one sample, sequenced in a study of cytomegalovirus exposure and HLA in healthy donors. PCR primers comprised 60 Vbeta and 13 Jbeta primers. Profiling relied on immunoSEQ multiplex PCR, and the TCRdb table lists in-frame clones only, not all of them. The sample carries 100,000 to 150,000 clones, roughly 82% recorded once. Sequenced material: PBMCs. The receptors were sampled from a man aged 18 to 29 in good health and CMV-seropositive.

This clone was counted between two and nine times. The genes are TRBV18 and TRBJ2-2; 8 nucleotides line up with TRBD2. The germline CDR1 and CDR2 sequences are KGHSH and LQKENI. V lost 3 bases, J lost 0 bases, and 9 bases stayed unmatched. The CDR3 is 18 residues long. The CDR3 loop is CASSPSLAGPPNTGELFF. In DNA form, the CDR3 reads TGTGCCAGCTCACCGAGCCTAGCGGGCCCACCGAACACCGGGGAGCTGTTTTTT.

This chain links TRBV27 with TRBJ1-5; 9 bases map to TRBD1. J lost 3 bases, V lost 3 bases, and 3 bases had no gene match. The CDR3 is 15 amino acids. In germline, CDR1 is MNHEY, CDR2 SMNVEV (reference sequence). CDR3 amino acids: CASSFTGGFNQPQHF. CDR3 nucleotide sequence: TGTGCCAGCAGTTTTACAGGGGGCTTCAATCAGCCCCAGCATTTT.

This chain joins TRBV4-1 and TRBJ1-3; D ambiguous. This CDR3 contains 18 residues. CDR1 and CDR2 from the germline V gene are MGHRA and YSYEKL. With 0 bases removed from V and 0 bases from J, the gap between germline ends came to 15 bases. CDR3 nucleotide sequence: TGCGCCAGCAGCCAAGAAGACGCTGGCGGAGGCTCTGGAAACACCATATATTTT. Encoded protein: CASSQEDAGGGSGNTIYF.

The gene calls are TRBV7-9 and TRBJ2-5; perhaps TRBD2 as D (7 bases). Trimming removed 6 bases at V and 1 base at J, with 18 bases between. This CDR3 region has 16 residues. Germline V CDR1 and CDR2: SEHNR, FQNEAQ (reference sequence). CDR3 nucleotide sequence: TGTGCCAGCAGTCAACGGGGAGGGGGGGCCCAAGAGACCCAGTACTTC. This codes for CASSQRGGGAQETQYF.

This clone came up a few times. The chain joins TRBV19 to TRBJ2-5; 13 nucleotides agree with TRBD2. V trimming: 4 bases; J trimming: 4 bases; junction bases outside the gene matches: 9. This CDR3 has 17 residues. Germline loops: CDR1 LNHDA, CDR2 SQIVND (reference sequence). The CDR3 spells CASSTRLAGGVAETQYF. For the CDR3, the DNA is TGTGCCAGTAGTACCCGACTAGCGGGAGGTGTGGCAGAGACCCAGTACTTC.

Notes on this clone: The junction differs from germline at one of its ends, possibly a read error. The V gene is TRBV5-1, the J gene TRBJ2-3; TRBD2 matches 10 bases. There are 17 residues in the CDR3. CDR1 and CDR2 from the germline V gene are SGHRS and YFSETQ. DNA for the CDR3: TGCGTCAGCAGCTACGGGACTAGCGTAGCTAGCACAGATACGCAGTATTTT. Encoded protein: CVSSYGTSVASTDTQYF.

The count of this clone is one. The CDR3 DNA follows: TGTGCCAGTAGTATTAGCTCAGACTACGAGCAGTACTTC. It yields the protein CASSISSDYEQYF. The chain employs TRBV19 and TRBJ2-7; no clear D gene. Looked up from germline, CDR1 is LNHDA and CDR2 is SQIVND (reference sequence). V lost 3 bases to trimming and J lost 3 bases, with 9 bases between them. This CDR3 is 13 amino acids long. Combining the CDR3 with reference TRBV19 and TRBJ2-7 gives the whole variable domain DGGITQSPKYLFRKEGQNVTLSCEQNLNHDAMYWYRQDPGQGLRLIYYSQIVNDFQKGDIAEGYSVSREKKESFPLTVTSAQKNPTAFYLCASSISSDYEQYFGPGTRLTVT.

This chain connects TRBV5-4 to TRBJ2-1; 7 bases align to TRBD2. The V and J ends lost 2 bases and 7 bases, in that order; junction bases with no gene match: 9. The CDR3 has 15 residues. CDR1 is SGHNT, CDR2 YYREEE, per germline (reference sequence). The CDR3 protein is CASSFGGREENEQFF. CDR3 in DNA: TGTGCCAGCAGCTTCGGGGGGAGGGAAGAGAATGAGCAGTTCTTC.

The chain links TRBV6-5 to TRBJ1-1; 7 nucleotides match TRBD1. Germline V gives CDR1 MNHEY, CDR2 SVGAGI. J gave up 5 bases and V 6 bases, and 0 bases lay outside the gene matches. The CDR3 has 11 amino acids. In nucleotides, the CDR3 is TGTGCCAGCAGACAGGGGACTGAAGCTTTCTTT. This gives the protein CASRQGTEAFF.

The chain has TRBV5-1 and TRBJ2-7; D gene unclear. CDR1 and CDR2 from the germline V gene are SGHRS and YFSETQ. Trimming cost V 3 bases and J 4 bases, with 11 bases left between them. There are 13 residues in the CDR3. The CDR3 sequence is CASSSRPQYEQYF. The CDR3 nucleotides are TGCGCCAGCAGCTCCCGGCCACAGTACGAGCAGTACTTC.

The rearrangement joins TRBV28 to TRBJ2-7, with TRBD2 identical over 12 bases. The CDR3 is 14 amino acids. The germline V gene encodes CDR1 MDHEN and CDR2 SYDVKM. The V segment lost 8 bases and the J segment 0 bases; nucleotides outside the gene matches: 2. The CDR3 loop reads CASGLAGISYEQYF. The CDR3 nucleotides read TGTGCCAGCGGACTAGCGGGGATCTCCTACGAGCAGTACTTC.

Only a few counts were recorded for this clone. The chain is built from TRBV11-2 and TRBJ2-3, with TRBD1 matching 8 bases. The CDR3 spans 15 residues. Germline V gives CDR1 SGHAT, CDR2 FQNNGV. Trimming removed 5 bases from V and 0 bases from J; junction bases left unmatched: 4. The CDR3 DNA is TGTGCCAGCAGCCTCCGGGACAGGAGCACAGATACGCAGTATTTT. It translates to CASSLRDRSTDTQYF.

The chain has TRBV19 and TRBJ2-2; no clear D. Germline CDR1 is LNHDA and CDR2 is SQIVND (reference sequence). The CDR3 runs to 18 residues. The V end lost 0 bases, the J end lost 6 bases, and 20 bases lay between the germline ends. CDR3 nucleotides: TGTGCCAGTAGTATAGAATGGGTTGGGTCGGCCCAGGCCGGGGAGCTGTTTTTT. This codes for CASSIEWVGSAQAGELFF. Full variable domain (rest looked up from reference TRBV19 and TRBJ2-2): DGGITQSPKYLFRKEGQNVTLSCEQNLNHDAMYWYRQDPGQGLRLIYYSQIVNDFQKGDIAEGYSVSREKKESFPLTVTSAQKNPTAFYLCASSIEWVGSAQAGELFFGEGSRLTVL.

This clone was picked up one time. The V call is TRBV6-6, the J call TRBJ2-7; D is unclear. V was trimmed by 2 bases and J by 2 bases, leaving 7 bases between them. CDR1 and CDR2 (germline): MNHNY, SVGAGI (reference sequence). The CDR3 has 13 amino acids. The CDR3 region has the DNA TGTGCCAGCAGTTACGAGGAGACCTACGAGCAGTACTTC. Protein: CASSYEETYEQYF.

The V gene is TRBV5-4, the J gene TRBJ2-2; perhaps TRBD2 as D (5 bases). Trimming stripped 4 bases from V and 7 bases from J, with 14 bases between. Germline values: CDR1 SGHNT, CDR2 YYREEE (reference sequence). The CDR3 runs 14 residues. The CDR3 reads CASSLEVSGGELFF. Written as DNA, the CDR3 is TGTGCCAGCAGCCTGGAGGTTTCGGGCGGGGAGCTGTTTTTT.

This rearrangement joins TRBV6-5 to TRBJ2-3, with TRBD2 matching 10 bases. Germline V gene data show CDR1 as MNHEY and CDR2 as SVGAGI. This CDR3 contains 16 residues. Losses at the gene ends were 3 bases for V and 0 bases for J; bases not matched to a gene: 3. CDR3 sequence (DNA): TGTGCCAGCAGTTATGTAGCGGGAGGAAGCACAGATACGCAGTATTTT. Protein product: CASSYVAGGSTDTQYF.

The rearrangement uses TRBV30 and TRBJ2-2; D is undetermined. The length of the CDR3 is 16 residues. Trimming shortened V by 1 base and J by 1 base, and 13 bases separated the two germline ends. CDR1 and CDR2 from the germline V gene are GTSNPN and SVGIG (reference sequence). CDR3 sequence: CAWSGGEVENTGELFF. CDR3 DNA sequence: TGTGCCTGGAGTGGTGGAGAGGTAGAGAACACCGGGGAGCTGTTTTTT. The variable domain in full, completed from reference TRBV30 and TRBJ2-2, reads SQTIHQWPATLVQPVGSPLSLECTVEGTSNPNLYWYRQAAGRGLQLLFYSVGIGQISSEVPQNLSASRPQDRQFILSSKKLLLSDSGFYLCAWSGGEVENTGELFFGEGSRLTVL.

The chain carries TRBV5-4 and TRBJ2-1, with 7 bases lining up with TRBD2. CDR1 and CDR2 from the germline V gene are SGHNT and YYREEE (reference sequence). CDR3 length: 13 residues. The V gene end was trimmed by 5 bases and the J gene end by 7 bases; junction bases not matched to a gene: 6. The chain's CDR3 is CASRRENRNEQFF. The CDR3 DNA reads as TGTGCCAGCAGGCGGGAGAATAGGAATGAGCAGTTCTTC.

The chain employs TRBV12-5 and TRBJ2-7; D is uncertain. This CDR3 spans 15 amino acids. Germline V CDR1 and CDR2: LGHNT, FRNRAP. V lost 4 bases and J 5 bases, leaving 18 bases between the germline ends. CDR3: CASGSDLASRDEQYF. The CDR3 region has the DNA TGTGCTAGTGGTTCCGATTTAGCTAGTCGCGACGAGCAGTACTTC.

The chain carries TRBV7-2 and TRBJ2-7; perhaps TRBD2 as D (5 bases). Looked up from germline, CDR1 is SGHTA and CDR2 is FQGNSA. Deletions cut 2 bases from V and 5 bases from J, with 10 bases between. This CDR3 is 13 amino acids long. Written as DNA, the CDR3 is TGTGCCAGCAGCTTACGGGCCGGGGACGAGCAGTACTTC. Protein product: CASSLRAGDEQYF.

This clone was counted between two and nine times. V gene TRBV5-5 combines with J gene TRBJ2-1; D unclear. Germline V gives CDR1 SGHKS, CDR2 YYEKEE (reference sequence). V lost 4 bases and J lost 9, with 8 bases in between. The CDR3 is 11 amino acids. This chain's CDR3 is CASSHMAEQFF. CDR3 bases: TGTGCCAGCAGCCACATGGCTGAGCAGTTCTTC. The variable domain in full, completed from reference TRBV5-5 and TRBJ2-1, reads DAGVTQSPTHLIKTRGQQVTLRCSPISGHKSVSWYQQVLGQGPQFIFQYYEKEERGRGNFPDRFSARQFPNYSSELNVNALLLGDSALYLCASSHMAEQFFGPGTRLTVL.

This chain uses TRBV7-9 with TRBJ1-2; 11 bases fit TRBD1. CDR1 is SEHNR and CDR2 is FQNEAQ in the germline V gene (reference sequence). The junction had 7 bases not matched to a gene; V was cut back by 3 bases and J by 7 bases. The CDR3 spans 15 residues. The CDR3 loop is CASSFGDRGLTGYTF. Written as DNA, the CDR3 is TGTGCCAGCAGCTTCGGGGACAGGGGGTTGACTGGCTACACCTTC.

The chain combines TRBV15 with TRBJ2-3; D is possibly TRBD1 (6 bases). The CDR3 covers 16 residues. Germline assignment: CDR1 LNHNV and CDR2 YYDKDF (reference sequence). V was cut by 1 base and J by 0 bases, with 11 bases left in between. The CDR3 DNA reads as TGTGCCACCAGCAGAGGTACAGGGATGAGCACAGATACGCAGTATTTT. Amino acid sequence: CATSRGTGMSTDTQYF.

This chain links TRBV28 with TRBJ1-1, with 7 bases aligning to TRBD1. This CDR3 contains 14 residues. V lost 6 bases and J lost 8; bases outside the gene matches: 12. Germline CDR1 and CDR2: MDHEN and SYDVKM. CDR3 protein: CASRGVRDSGEAFF. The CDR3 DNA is TGTGCCAGCAGGGGGGTGAGGGACAGTGGGGAAGCTTTCTTT.

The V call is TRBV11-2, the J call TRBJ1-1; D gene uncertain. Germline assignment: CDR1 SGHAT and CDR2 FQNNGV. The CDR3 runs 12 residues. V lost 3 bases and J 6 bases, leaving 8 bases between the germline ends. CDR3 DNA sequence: TGTGCCAGCAGCTTCGCGGGTGCTGAAGCTTTCTTT. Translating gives CASSFAGAEAFF.